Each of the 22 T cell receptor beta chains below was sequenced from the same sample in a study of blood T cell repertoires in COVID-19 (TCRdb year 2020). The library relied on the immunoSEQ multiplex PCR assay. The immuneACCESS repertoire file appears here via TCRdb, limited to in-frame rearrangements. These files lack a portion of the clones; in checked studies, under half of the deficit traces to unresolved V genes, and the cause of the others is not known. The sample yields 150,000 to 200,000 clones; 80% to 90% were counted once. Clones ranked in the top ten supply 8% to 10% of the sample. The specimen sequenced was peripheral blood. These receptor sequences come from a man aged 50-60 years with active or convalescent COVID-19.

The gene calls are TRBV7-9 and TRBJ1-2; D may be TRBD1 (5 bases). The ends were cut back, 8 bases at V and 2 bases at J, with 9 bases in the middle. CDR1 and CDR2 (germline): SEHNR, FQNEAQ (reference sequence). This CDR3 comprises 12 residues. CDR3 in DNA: TGTGCCAGCGGGGCAGCGAACTATGGCTACACCTTC. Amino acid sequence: CASGAANYGYTF.

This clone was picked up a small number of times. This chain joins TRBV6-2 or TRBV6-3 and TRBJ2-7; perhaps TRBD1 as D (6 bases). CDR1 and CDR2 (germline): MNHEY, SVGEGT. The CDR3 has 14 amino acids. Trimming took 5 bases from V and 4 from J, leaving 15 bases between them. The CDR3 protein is CASSPTTGGYEQYF. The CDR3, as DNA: TGTGCCAGCAGTCCAACGACAGGCGGTTACGAGCAGTACTTC.

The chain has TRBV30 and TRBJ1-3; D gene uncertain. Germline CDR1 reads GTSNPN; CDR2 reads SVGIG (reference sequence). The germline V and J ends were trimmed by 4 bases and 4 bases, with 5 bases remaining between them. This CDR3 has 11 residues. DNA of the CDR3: TGTGCCTGGACGTCCGGAAACACCATATATTTT. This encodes CAWTSGNTIYF.

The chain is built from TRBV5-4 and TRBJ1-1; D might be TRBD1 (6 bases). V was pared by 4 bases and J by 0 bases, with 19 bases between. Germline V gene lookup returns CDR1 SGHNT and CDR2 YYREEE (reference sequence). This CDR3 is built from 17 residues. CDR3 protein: CASSPAARGTMNTEAFF. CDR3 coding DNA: TGTGCCAGCAGCCCTGCCGCCAGGGGAACAATGAACACTGAAGCTTTCTTT.

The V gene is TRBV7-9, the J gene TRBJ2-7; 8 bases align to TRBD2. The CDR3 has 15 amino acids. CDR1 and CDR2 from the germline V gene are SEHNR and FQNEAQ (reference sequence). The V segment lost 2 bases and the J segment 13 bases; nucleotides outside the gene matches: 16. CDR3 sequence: CASSLRGGGAGVIYF. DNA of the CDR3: TGTGCCAGCAGCTTAAGGGGTGGAGGAGCGGGAGTAATCTACTTC.

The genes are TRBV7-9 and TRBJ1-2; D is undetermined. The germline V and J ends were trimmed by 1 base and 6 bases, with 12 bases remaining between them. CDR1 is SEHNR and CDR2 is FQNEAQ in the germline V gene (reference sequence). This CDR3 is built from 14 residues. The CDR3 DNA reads TGTGCCAGCAGCTTAGAGGAGGGTAGAAATGGCTACACCTTC. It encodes CASSLEEGRNGYTF.

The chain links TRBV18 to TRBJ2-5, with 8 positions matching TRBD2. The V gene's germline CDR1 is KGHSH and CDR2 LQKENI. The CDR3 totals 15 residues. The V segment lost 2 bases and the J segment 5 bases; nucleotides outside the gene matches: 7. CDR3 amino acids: CASSPSGGRMETQYF. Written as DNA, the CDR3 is TGTGCCAGCTCACCAAGCGGGGGAAGAATGGAGACCCAGTACTTC.

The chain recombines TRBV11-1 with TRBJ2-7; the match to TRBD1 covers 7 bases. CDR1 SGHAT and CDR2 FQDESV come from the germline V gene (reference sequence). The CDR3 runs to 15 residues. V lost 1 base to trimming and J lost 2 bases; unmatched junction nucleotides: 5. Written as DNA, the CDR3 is TGTGCCAGCAGCTTAGATCAAGGGGGCACCTACGAGCAGTACTTC. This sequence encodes CASSLDQGGTYEQYF.

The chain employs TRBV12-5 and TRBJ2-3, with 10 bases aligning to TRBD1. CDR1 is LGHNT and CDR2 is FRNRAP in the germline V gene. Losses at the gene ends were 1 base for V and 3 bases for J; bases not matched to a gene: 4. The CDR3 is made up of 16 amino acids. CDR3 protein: CASGLGTGGGTDTQYF. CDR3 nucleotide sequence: TGTGCTAGTGGTTTGGGGACAGGGGGAGGAACAGATACGCAGTATTTT.

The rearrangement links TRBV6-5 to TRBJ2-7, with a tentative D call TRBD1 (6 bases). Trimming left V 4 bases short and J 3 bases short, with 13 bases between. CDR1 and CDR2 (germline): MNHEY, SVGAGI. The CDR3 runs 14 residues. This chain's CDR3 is CASSSRTVSYEQYF. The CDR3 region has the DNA TGTGCCAGCAGTTCCCGGACAGTCAGCTACGAGCAGTACTTC.

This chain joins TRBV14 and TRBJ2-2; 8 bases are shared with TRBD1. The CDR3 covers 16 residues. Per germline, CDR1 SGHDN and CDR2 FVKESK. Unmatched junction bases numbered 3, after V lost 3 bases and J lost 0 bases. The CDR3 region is CASSQLTGANTGELFF. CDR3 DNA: TGTGCCAGCAGCCAGTTGACAGGGGCGAACACCGGGGAGCTGTTTTTT.

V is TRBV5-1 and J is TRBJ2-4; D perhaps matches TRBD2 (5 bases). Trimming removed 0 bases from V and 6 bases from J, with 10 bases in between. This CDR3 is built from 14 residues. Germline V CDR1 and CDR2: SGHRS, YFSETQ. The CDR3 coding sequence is TGCGCCAGCAGCTTGGGTGGTGGAGGAAACATTCAGTACTTC. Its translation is CASSLGGGGNIQYF.

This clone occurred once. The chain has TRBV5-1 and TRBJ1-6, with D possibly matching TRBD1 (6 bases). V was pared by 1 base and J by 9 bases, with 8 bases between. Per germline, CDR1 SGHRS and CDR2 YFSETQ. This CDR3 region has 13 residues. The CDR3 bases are TGCGCCAGCAGCTTGCAGGGGTCTTCACCCCTCCACTTT. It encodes CASSLQGSSPLHF.

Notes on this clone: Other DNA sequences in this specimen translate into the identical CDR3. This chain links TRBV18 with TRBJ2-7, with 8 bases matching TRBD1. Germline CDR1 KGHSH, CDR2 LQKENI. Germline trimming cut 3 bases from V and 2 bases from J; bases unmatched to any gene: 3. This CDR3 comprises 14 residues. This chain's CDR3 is CASSPGQGTYEQYF. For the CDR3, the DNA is TGTGCCAGCTCACCTGGACAGGGTACCTACGAGCAGTACTTC.

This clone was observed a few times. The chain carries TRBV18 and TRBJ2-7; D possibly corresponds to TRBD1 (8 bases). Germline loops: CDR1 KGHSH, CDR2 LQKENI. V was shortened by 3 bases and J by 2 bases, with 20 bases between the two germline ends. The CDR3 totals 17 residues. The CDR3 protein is CASSPATGEGRTYEQYF. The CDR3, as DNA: TGTGCCAGCTCACCCGCGACAGGGGAGGGGCGGACCTACGAGCAGTACTTC.

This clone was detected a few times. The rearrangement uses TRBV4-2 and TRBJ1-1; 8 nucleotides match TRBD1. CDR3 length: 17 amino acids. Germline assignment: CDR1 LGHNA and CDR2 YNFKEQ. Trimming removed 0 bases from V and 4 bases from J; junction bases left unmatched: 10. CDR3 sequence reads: CASSQEVGQGMVTEAFF. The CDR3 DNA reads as TGTGCCAGCAGCCAAGAGGTAGGACAGGGAATGGTCACTGAAGCTTTCTTT.

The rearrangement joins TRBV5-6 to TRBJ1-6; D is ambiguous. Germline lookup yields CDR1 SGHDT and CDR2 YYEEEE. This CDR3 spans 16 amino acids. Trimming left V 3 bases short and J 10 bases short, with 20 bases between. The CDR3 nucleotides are TGTGCCAGCAGCTCTTTTGCACCTTCGGGGTGGTCACCCCTCCACTTT. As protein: CASSSFAPSGWSPLHF.

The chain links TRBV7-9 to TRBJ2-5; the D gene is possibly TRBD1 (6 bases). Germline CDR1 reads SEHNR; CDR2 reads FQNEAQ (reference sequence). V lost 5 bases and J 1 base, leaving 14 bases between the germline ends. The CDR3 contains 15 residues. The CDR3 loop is CASSPSGTFQETQYF. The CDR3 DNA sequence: TGTGCCAGCAGCCCTTCTGGGACATTCCAAGAGACCCAGTACTTC.

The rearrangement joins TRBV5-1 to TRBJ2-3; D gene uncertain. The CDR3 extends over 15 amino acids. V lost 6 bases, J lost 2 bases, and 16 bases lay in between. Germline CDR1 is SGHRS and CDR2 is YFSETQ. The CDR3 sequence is CASTPQWSVTDTQYF. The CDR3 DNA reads TGCGCCAGCACCCCGCAGTGGTCCGTCACAGATACGCAGTATTTT.

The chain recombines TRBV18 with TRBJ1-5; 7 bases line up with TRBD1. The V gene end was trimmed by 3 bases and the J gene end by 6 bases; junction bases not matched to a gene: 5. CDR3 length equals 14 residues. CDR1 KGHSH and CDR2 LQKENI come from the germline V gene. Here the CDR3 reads CASSPDRAGQPQHF. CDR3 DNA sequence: TGTGCCAGCTCACCCGACAGGGCTGGTCAGCCCCAGCATTTT.

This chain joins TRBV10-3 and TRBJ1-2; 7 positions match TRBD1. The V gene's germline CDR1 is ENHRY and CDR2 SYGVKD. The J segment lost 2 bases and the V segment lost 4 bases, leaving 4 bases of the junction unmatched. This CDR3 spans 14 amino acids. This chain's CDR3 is CAISGGGANYGYTF. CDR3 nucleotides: TGTGCCATCAGTGGAGGGGGCGCCAACTATGGCTACACCTTC.

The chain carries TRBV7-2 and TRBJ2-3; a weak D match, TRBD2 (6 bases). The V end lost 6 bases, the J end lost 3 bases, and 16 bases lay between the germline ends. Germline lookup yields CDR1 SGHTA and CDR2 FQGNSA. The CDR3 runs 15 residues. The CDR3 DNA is TGTGCCAGCAGACCGGGACTCCGAGCAACAGATACGCAGTATTTT. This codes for CASRPGLRATDTQYF.